This T cell receptor beta chain was identified during a study of blood T cell repertoires in COVID-19. Whole-study context: Some COVID-19 samples were acute and others convalescent; all came from the United States, Italy and Spain. Sources were T cells, B-cell-depleted T cells, or PBMCs; the material itself was cDNA or gDNA.

The V gene end was trimmed by 3 bases and the J gene end by 1 base; junction bases not matched to a gene: 1. This CDR3 is built from 14 residues. The germline CDR1 and CDR2 sequences are LNHDA and SQIVND (reference sequence). Per the study methods: Estimation of nucleated cell counts relied on the amplification of reference gene primers. Repertoires were generated with immunoSEQ multiplex PCR, while TCRdb's copy carries only in-frame clones and drops some. Clone size and V and J calls were adopted from that table, with D and trimming inferred from the DNA. Of about 50,000 clones listed, around four fifths are singletons.

Sequencing was done on a sample of peripheral blood. The TCR originated in a woman of 80 years or more with acute or convalescent COVID-19. The chain couples TRBV19 to TRBJ1-1; 8 bases are shared with TRBD1. The chain's CDR3 is CASSMGQENTEAFF. DNA for the CDR3: TGTGCCAGTAGTATGGGACAGGAGAACACTGAAGCTTTCTTT.